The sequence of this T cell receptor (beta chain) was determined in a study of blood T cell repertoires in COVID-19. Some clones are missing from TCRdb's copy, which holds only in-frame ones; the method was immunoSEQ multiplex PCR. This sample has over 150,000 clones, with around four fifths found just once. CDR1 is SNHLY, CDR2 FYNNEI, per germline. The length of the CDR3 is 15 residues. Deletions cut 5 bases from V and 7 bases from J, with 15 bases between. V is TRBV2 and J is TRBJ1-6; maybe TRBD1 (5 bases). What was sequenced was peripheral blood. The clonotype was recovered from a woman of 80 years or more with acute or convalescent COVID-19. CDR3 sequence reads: CASSMTDLGNSPLHF. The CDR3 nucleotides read TGTGCCAGCAGTATGACAGATCTGGGAAATTCACCCCTCCACTTT.